The present T cell receptor beta chain was sequenced within a study of T cell clonality in common variable immunodeficiency. Whole-study results and caveats: Reportedly, TCR beta sequences from common variable immunodeficiency showed fewer deletions and N-nucleotide insertions.

The repertoire was sequenced with immunoSEQ multiplex PCR; TCRdb's copy has only in-frame clones and lacks some. This set yields about 20,000 clones and no singletons; the top ten hold about 2.5%. This CDR3 comprises 14 residues. V was cut by 0 bases and J by 4 bases, with 7 bases left in between. Germline V gene data show CDR1 as SEHNR and CDR2 as FQNEAQ (reference sequence). This clone was observed a handful of times. No antigen is known for it. The read ends 3 residues shy of where the CDR3 ends; the end is completed using the germline J gene. Both groups were predominantly of Caucasian heritage. This receptor was identified in a human donor with common variable immunodeficiency. The V call is TRBV7-9, the J call TRBJ2-1; the D is unclear. The sequenced sample consisted of peripheral blood mononuclear cells. The CDR3 sequence: CASSLASPYNEQFF. Partial CDR3 DNA: TGTGCCAGCAGCTTAGCTAGCCCATACAATGAG. Together with reference TRBV7-9 and TRBJ2-1, the CDR3 gives the full variable domain: DTGVSQNPRHKITKRGQNVTFRCDPISEHNRLYWYRQTLGQGPEFLTYFQNEAQLEKSRLLSDRFSAERPKGSFSTLEIQRTEQGDSAMYLCASSLASPYNEQFFGPGTRLTVL.